These 13 T cell receptor beta chains share one sample of origin, sequenced in a study of CD8 T cells in Susac syndrome. Reverse transcription of roughly 0.45 to 1 ug RNA used random hexamers. TCRdb re-called the immunoSEQ multiplex PCR reads through MiXCR, storing one row per CDR3 protein. The sample has a few hundred thousand distinct CDR3 sequences; 95% are singletons. The specimen was CD4+ T cells from PBMCs. These receptor sequences come from a human donor with multiple sclerosis.

The chain is built from TRBV2 and TRBJ2-7; 7 nucleotides align to TRBD1. After removal of 6 bases from V and 1 base from J, the junction contained 6 bases not matched to a gene. The CDR3 runs to 14 residues. Germline values: CDR1 SNHLY, CDR2 FYNNEI. The CDR3 coding sequence is TGTGCCAGCAGAGCGCAGGGACAGTCCTACGAGCAGTACTTC. This sequence encodes CASRAQGQSYEQYF.

The chain employs TRBV30 and TRBJ1-5; 9 bases fit TRBD1. Losses at the gene ends were 2 bases for V and 5 bases for J; bases not matched to a gene: 10. CDR3 length: 16 amino acids. Per the germline V gene, CDR1 is GTSNPN and CDR2 is SVGIG (reference sequence). The CDR3 DNA is TGTGCCTGGAGTTGGGCACAGGGGGCTCTCGATCAGCCCCAGCATTTT. Translating gives CAWSWAQGALDQPQHF. The full variable domain, rest sourced from reference TRBV30 and TRBJ1-5, is SQTIHQWPATLVQPVGSPLSLECTVEGTSNPNLYWYRQAAGRGLQLLFYSVGIGQISSEVPQNLSASRPQDRQFILSSKKLLLSDSGFYLCAWSWAQGALDQPQHFGDGTRLSIL.

This chain uses TRBV29-1 with TRBJ1-1; the D gene is possibly TRBD1 (6 bases). V gave up 4 bases and J gave up 10 bases, with 16 bases separating them. Germline V gene lookup returns CDR1 SQVTM and CDR2 ANQGSEA. The length of the CDR3 is 12 residues. The CDR3 sequence is CSVAPTGSLAFF. The DNA of the CDR3 is TGCAGCGTTGCTCCGACAGGATCATTAGCTTTCTTT.

This rearrangement joins TRBV5-1 to TRBJ2-7; D possibly corresponds to TRBD1 (5 bases). The CDR3 runs 16 residues. Germline lookup yields CDR1 SGHRS and CDR2 YFSETQ. The V gene lost 3 bases and the J gene lost 2 bases, with 18 bases spanning the gap. The CDR3 nucleotides are TGCGCCAGCAGCTATGATTCGGGCGACAGCGCCTACGAGCAGTACTTC. This gives the protein CASSYDSGDSAYEQYF.

This chain connects TRBV20-1 to TRBJ2-7, with a possible D match to TRBD2 (7 bases). The CDR3 sequence is 14 residues long. Per the germline V gene, CDR1 is DFQATT and CDR2 is SNEGSKA (reference sequence). Trimming removed 5 bases at V and 6 bases at J, with 20 bases between. The CDR3: CSAPTGGWGGEQYF. CDR3 nucleotide sequence: TGCAGTGCTCCCACCGGGGGCTGGGGGGGCGAGCAGTACTTC.

This sequence joins TRBV10-2 and TRBJ1-1; D unclear. V was cut by 0 bases and J by 7 bases, with 15 bases left in between. Germline values: CDR1 WSHSY, CDR2 SAAADI. The CDR3 length is 15 residues. Here the CDR3 reads CASSESSGRYGEAFF. Here the CDR3 DNA reads TGCGCCAGCAGTGAGTCTTCGGGGAGGTACGGTGAAGCTTTCTTT.

The chain employs TRBV25-1 and TRBJ1-1, with D uncertain. The germline V gene encodes CDR1 MGHDK and CDR2 SYGVNS. This CDR3 contains 13 residues. Trimming cost V 0 bases and J 0 bases, with 2 bases left between them. The chain's CDR3 is CASSEYVNTEAFF. The CDR3 coding sequence is TGTGCCAGCAGTGAATATGTGAACACTGAAGCTTTCTTT.

This clonotype appeared a single time. V gene TRBV5-1 combines with J gene TRBJ1-2; 9 nucleotides line up with TRBD1. Germline CDR1 reads SGHRS; CDR2 reads YFSETQ. The trim removed 4 bases at V and 5 bases at J, leaving 6 bases unmatched. This CDR3 has 14 amino acids. The chain's CDR3 is CASSQGTGRYGYTF. CDR3 DNA: TGCGCCAGCAGCCAAGGGACAGGGAGATATGGCTACACCTTC.

V is TRBV7-2 and J is TRBJ2-5, with 7 bases matching TRBD2. Germline lookup yields CDR1 SGHTA and CDR2 FQGNSA. The CDR3 runs 16 residues. The V and J ends lost 1 base and 1 base, in that order; junction bases with no gene match: 6. CDR3 region: CASSLVGGRSQETQYF. The CDR3 DNA is TGTGCCAGCAGCTTAGTTGGCGGGAGAAGCCAAGAGACCCAGTACTTC.

V and J are TRBV2 and TRBJ1-5, with D uncertain. This CDR3 spans 12 amino acids. Trimming took 6 bases from V and 6 from J, leaving 9 bases between them. Per germline, CDR1 SNHLY and CDR2 FYNNEI. The CDR3 DNA reads TGTGCCAGCAGAGAGGAGGGTCAGCCCCAGCATTTT. Translated: CASREEGQPQHF.

The chain is built from TRBV20-1 and TRBJ2-4; 8 bases agree with TRBD2. Germline-derived CDR1 and CDR2 are DFQATT and SNEGSKA (reference sequence). J gave up 0 bases and V 4 bases, and 5 bases lay outside the gene matches. The CDR3 covers 15 residues. In DNA, the CDR3 is TGCAGTGCTACCCCGAGCGGGGGAGCCAAAAACATTCAGTACTTC. Its translation is CSATPSGGAKNIQYF.

V usage is TRBV29-1 and J usage is TRBJ2-3; 10 nucleotides align to TRBD2. This CDR3 has 14 residues. Germline assignment: CDR1 SQVTM and CDR2 ANQGSEA. V shed 5 bases, J shed 2 bases, and the junction held 4 bases outside the gene matches. The CDR3 is CSVRSGRVTDTQYF. CDR3 DNA: TGCAGCGTTAGAAGCGGGAGGGTCACAGATACGCAGTATTTT.

The CDR3 is CPGRKTVTFHSNQPQHF. The CDR3 bases are TGTCCCGGGAGGAAGACAGTTACTTTCCATAGCAATCAGCCCCAGCATTTT. The chain carries TRBV25-1 and TRBJ1-5, with D perhaps matching TRBD1 (5 bases). The CDR3 has 17 residues. In germline, CDR1 is MGHDK, CDR2 SYGVNS. Variable domain in full (rest from reference TRBV25-1 and TRBJ1-5): EADIYQTPRYLVIGTGKKITLECSQTMGHDKMYWYQQDPGMELHLIHYSYGVNSTEKGDLSSESTVSRIRTEHFPLTLESARPSHTSQYLCPGRKTVTFHSNQPQHFGDGTRLSIL.